This T cell receptor (beta chain) was profiled in a study of T-cell reconstitution after alpha-beta-depleted transplantation in children. Study-wide findings and caveats: Surviving recipient cells, namely T cells and thymic progenitors, were the source of high day-60 TCRbeta diversity in some patients. The main origin of T-cell counts and diversity one year after transplant was newly produced T cells.

A TCRbeta library incorporating unique molecular identifiers was prepared. A single record per CDR3 protein comes from TCRdb applying MiXCR to the PCR reads. The sample yields hundreds of thousands of distinct CDR3 sequences, 13% seen once. This clonotype has a count of ten or more. Its antigen remains unknown. J was trimmed by 1 base and V by 0 bases; bases with no gene match: 0. From germline, CDR1 is SGDLS and CDR2 YYNGEE. The CDR3 is 16 amino acids. The receptor was isolated from a male patient younger than 18 who had a stem cell transplant for acute myeloid leukemia, so the T cells may come from the graft donor. V gene TRBV9 combines with J gene TRBJ2-5, with 13 bases matching TRBD2. The sequencing used PBMCs, mostly from graft donor cells, collected 360 days after TCRalphabeta/CD19-depleted stem cell transplant. CDR3 in DNA: TGTGCCAGCAGCGTAGGACTAGCGGGAGGCCAAGAGACCCAGTACTTC. It is translated as CASSVGLAGGQETQYF.